Here is one T cell receptor beta chain with its context. Its target is not known. This sample was included in a study of OX40 agonist ivuxolimab in advanced cancers. Study-level findings and limits: On average, CD8+ T cells showed a greater number of expanded clones than CD4+.

The CDR3 runs 11 residues. Germline V gene lookup returns CDR1 LGHNT and CDR2 FRNRAP. With 6 bases removed from V and 7 bases from J, the gap between germline ends came to 9 bases. Sequenced by immunoSEQ multiplex PCR; TCRdb stores in-frame clones only, minus some. The sample has approximately 94,000 clones, around 90% seen once. This sample comprised CD4+ or CD8+ T cells sorted from blood, obtained in a trial of the OX40 agonist ivuxolimab. The rearrangement links TRBV12-5 to TRBJ1-2, with D perhaps matching TRBD1 (6 bases). The TCR sequence derives from an adult with an advanced solid tumor such as melanoma, head and neck, liver or kidney cancer. The CDR3 DNA sequence: TGTGCTAGTGGCACAGGGAGTGGCTACACCTTC. Protein product: CASGTGSGYTF.